This entry describes one T cell receptor beta chain. Its specificity is not known. The data originate from a study of T cell repertoires in cytomegalovirus infection. Study context: Use of recently identified HLA-C-restricted and well-studied HLA-B-restricted CMV epitopes was part of the study. It was the public TCR beta signatures that indicated both CMV infection and matching HLA type.

Notes on the study in general: The ex vivo response showed dominance by HLA-C-restricted CMV-specific TCR beta clonotypes. Summed public TCR beta family frequency identified CMV carriers bearing the relevant HLA.

TCRdb re-called the reads through MiXCR, storing one row per CDR3 protein. This table has some 350,000 distinct CDR3 sequences, approximately 32% appearing once. The ends lost 4 bases at V and 8 bases at J; junction bases unmatched: 9. The CDR3 runs 15 residues. Germline V gene lookup returns CDR1 MNHEY and CDR2 SVGEGT. The source was cultured PBMCs, collected from culture after CMV antigen stimulation. The clonotype originates from a human donor in good health (CMV status not recorded). Some clones in this sample may be carry-over from other donors' samples. V gene TRBV6-2 or TRBV6-3 combines with J gene TRBJ2-1; 9 positions match TRBD1. The CDR3 is CASSSPGQGGDEQFF. CDR3 DNA sequence: TGTGCCAGCAGTTCGCCGGGACAGGGCGGCGATGAGCAGTTCTTC.